Sequencing of this TCR beta chain was carried out in a study of technical replicates of blood from several donors. The germline V and J ends were trimmed by 4 bases and 5 bases, with 20 bases remaining between them. The CDR3 covers 16 residues. Germline CDR1 reads SEHNR; CDR2 reads FQNEAQ (reference sequence). Sequencing was performed with immunoSEQ multiplex PCR; in TCRdb, only in-frame clones are kept and a portion is missing. The table lists 60,000 to 80,000 clones, more than 85% of them singletons. Sequencing input: PBMCs. This clonotype originated in a human donor in good health. Some clones in this sample may be carry-over from other donors' samples. The V and J genes are TRBV7-9 and TRBJ2-5; D remains ambiguous. The CDR3 DNA reads TGTGCCAGCAGCTCACCGAAGGCCCTAGTGTGGGAGACCCAGTACTTC. Translated: CASSSPKALVWETQYF.